Listed below are T cell receptor beta chains from one sample, sequenced in a study of blood T cell repertoires in COVID-19. Some clones are missing from TCRdb's copy, which holds only in-frame ones; the method was immunoSEQ multiplex PCR. Seen here are tens of thousands of clones, around 82% observed once, and the top ten hold approximately 6.8%. The sample was peripheral blood. Receptors originate from a man in his 60s with acute or convalescent COVID-19. CDR3s include the opening cysteine and the closing phenylalanine or tryptophan. Fields, in order: J gene, V gene, D gene, clone size, CDR3 DNA, CDR3 protein. D genes are given only for firm matches. Clone sizes are given selectively: once, few, many, or a class where the clone is expanded.

TRBJ1-2,TRBV30,TRBD1,.,TGTGCCTGTACTGACAGGGTAGTCTATGGCTACACCTTC,CACTDRVVYGYTF
TRBJ2-5,TRBV5-1,TRBD2,once,TGCGCCAGCAGCTGGGGACTAGCGGGGGAGACCCAGTACTTC,CASSWGLAGETQYF
TRBJ1-6,TRBV5-1,.,.,TGCGCCAGCAGCCCGCGTGGGCCCAGCTCCTATAATTCACCCCTCCACTTT,CASSPRGPSSYNSPLHF
TRBJ1-1,TRBV13,TRBD1,.,TGTGCCAGCAGCTTAGGAGGGGGCAGAAACACTGAAGCTTTCTTT,CASSLGGGRNTEAFF
TRBJ2-7,TRBV10-3,.,.,TGTGCCATCAGCATCGCGGGACTCCCCTACGAGCAGTACTTC,CAISIAGLPYEQYF
TRBJ1-2,TRBV7-2,TRBD1,once,TGTGCCAGCAGCTTAGTCCAGGGACAGGGGAATGGCTACACCTTC,CASSLVQGQGNGYTF
TRBJ2-7,TRBV27,TRBD2,.,TGTGCCAGCGCCAGCGGGGGTTCCCCCTACGAGCAGTACTTC,CASASGGSPYEQYF
TRBJ2-3,TRBV20-1,.,.,TGCAGTGCTGCGGATGCAGATACGCAGTATTTT,CSAADADTQYF
TRBJ1-3,TRBV15,.,.,TGTGCCACCAGCAGCCGGTGGGGGCAGGGAAGGAGTGGTACTGGAAACACCATATATTTT,CATSSRWGQGRSGTGNTIYF
TRBJ1-2,TRBV29-1,.,.,TGCAGCGTTGAATTATTCGACAATGGCTACACCTTC,CSVELFDNGYTF
TRBJ1-1,TRBV12-3/TRBV12-4,.,.,TGTGCCAGCAGTTTACTCAGTAACACTGAAGCTTTCTTT,CASSLLSNTEAFF
TRBJ2-7,TRBV6-5,.,.,TGTGCCAGCAGTTACTCGAAACTAAGGTTGCAGTACTTC,CASSYSKLRLQYF
TRBJ1-2,TRBV10-2,.,once,TGCGCCAGCAGTGAGCCAGGGGCAAGCGATGGCTACACCTTC,CASSEPGASDGYTF
TRBJ1-1,TRBV7-8,.,.,TGTGCCAGCAGCTTAGCCCGGACAGCCGGCGGCACTGAAGCTTTCTTT,CASSLARTAGGTEAFF
TRBJ2-7,TRBV7-9,.,.,TGTGCCAGCAGCTTACACGGGGGAGACGAGCAGTACTTC,CASSLHGGDEQYF
TRBJ2-5,TRBV28,.,few,TGTGCCAGCAGTTTGGAGGGGCCAGAGACCCAGTACTTC,CASSLEGPETQYF
TRBJ1-2,TRBV7-8,TRBD1,.,TGTGCCAGCAGCGAGACAGGGATGGGAGGCTACACCTTC,CASSETGMGGYTF
TRBJ2-1,TRBV11-3,TRBD1,.,TGTGCCAGCAGCACCGGAGGGACAGGGAGACCTGAGCAGTTCTTC,CASSTGGTGRPEQFF
TRBJ1-2,TRBV19,TRBD1,.,TGTGCCAGTAGTCCTGGACAGGCCACTCGCTATGGCTACACCTTC,CASSPGQATRYGYTF
TRBJ1-6,TRBV3-1/TRBV3-2,.,few,TGTGCCAGCAGCCACGCTGGACAGAGCTCCTATAATTCACCCCTCCACTTT,CASSHAGQSSYNSPLHF
TRBJ1-3,TRBV7-2,TRBD1,.,TGTGCCAGCGGGACAGGGGAAAACACCATATATTTT,CASGTGENTIYF
TRBJ2-7,TRBV4-3,.,.,TGCGCCAGCAGCCAAGAGAGGGATCGGGAGCAGTACTTC,CASSQERDREQYF
TRBJ2-7,TRBV6-5,TRBD1,.,TGTGCCAGCAGTTACTCCGGGACAGGTGCCTCCTACGAGCAGTACTTC,CASSYSGTGASYEQYF
TRBJ1-6,TRBV5-1,.,.,TGCGCCAGCAGTTTCGCGGGGGATAATTCACCCCTCCACTTT,CASSFAGDNSPLHF
TRBJ2-3,TRBV24-1,.,.,TGTGCCACCAGTGAGGCAGGGGCGCAGTATTTT,CATSEAGAQYF
TRBJ1-1,TRBV3-1/TRBV3-2,.,.,TGTGCCAGCAGCCAAGATTCGAACAGGAGATTGAACACTGAAGCTTTCTTT,CASSQDSNRRLNTEAFF
TRBJ1-2,TRBV7-2,.,.,TGTGCCAGCAGCTATTACCTGGGCGATGGCTACACCTTC,CASSYYLGDGYTF
TRBJ2-3,TRBV24-1,TRBD2,.,TGTGCCACCAGTGGCCCAAGCGCCGGGACTAGCGGGGGCACGCAGTATTTT,CATSGPSAGTSGGTQYF
TRBJ2-7,TRBV7-2,TRBD1,.,TGTGCCAGCAGCTTAACAGGGGCCTACGAGCAGTACTTC,CASSLTGAYEQYF
TRBJ1-5,TRBV7-2,.,.,TGTGCCAGCAGACCGGACAGAAATGGTCAGCCCCAGCATTTT,CASRPDRNGQPQHF
TRBJ2-1,TRBV19,TRBD2,.,TGTGCCAGTAGTAGGACTAGCGTGGATGAGCAGTTCTTC,CASSRTSVDEQFF
TRBJ2-1,TRBV2,TRBD1,.,TGTGCCAGCAGTGCTTGGGCAGGGGGAAGGAATGAGCAGTTCTTC,CASSAWAGGRNEQFF
TRBJ2-5,TRBV12-3/TRBV12-4,.,.,TGTGCCAGCAGTTTAGGGACAAAAGAGACCCAGTACTTC,CASSLGTKETQYF
TRBJ1-2,TRBV20-1,.,.,TGCAGTGCTAGTTCCCGGTCGAGCTATGGCTACACCTTC,CSASSRSSYGYTF
TRBJ2-5,TRBV5-1,.,.,TGCGCCAGCAGCCCACGATACGGGATTAAAGAGACCCAGTACTTC,CASSPRYGIKETQYF
TRBJ1-6,TRBV7-8,TRBD1,.,TGTGCCAGCAGCTTAGGTCCAGGGGGAGTAAATTCACCCCTCCACTTT,CASSLGPGGVNSPLHF
TRBJ1-1,TRBV18,.,few,TGTGCCAGCTCCCCAGACACGGCGGGAACTGAAGCTTTCTTT,CASSPDTAGTEAFF
TRBJ1-1,TRBV18,TRBD1,.,TGTGCCAGCTCACCACTAGCCACAGGGGAAGGTGAAGCTTTCTTT,CASSPLATGEGEAFF
TRBJ2-1,TRBV29-1,.,.,TGCAGCGTTGAGGCCTCAGGGTTCAATGAGCAGTTCTTC,CSVEASGFNEQFF
TRBJ1-6,TRBV4-1,.,.,TGCGCCAGCAGCCACGGGATGAGCTCCTATAATTCACCCCTCCACTTT,CASSHGMSSYNSPLHF
TRBJ2-5,TRBV5-6,TRBD2,.,TGTGCCAGCAGCAGCCCGGGGGGGCTCGAGACCCAGTACTTC,CASSSPGGLETQYF
TRBJ1-4,TRBV30,.,.,TGTGCCTGGAGGGGGCAAACTACGACAACTAATGAAAAACTGTTTTTT,CAWRGQTTTTNEKLFF
TRBJ2-3,TRBV7-9,.,.,TGTGCCAGCAGCCCGGGGACACTCGCAGTAGGGCACACAGATACGCAGTATTTT,CASSPGTLAVGHTDTQYF
TRBJ1-1,TRBV5-4,.,.,TGTGCCAGCAGCTTACGGGGAGTCGACACTGAAGCTTTCTTT,CASSLRGVDTEAFF
TRBJ2-5,TRBV7-2,.,.,TGTGCCAGCAGCCCTCAACGGGGGCAAGAGACCCAGTACTTC,CASSPQRGQETQYF